These 6 T cell receptor beta chains were all obtained from the same sample, sequenced in a study of blood T cell repertoires in COVID-19. TCRdb keeps only in-frame clones here, not all; method: immunoSEQ multiplex PCR. The repertoire holds hundreds of thousands of clones, with around 90% as singletons. The sample consisted of peripheral blood. The source is a woman in her 30s with COVID-19, enrolled during active disease.

The J gene is TRBJ1-2, the V gene TRBV6-2 or TRBV6-3; TRBD1 matches at 9 bases. V shed 2 bases and J 3 bases; nucleotides not matched to a gene: 7. The CDR3 has 16 residues. The germline V gene encodes CDR1 MNHEY and CDR2 SVGEGT. DNA for the CDR3: TGTGCCAGCAGTTACCCTCGGGACAGGGTCGACTATGGCTACACCTTC. Protein: CASSYPRDRVDYGYTF.

DNA for the CDR3: TGTGCCAGCAGGCGGGCAGGGGGCTCCTCTGGGGCCAACGTCCTGACTTTC. Translation: CASRRAGGSSGANVLTF. This chain links TRBV5-6 with TRBJ2-6, with 8 bases identical to TRBD1. The CDR3 loop spans 17 amino acids. Trimming cost V 5 bases and J 0 bases; bases outside gene matches: 7. Looked up from germline, CDR1 is SGHDT and CDR2 is YYEEEE.

CDR3 region: CATRYDRGRARLAHEQYV. The CDR3 bases are TGTGCCACCAGATACGACAGGGGGCGTGCCCGACTCGCCCACGAGCAGTACGTC. This sequence joins TRBV24-1 and TRBJ2-7; 10 nucleotides align to TRBD1. Per germline, CDR1 KGHDR and CDR2 SFDVKD. Losses at the gene ends were 7 bases for V and 5 bases for J; bases not matched to a gene: 19. This CDR3 has 18 amino acids.

The chain is built from TRBV27 and TRBJ2-1, with TRBD1 matching over 7 bases. The CDR3 contains 15 residues. From germline, CDR1 is MNHEY and CDR2 SMNVEV (reference sequence). V dropped 1 base and J dropped 8; count of bases not matched to a gene: 8. The CDR3 DNA is TGTGCCAGCAGTTTATTAGGGGGCGCGGAATATGAGCAGTTCTTC. Protein: CASSLLGGAEYEQFF.

The chain links TRBV6-5 to TRBJ2-7, with 10 bases identical to TRBD1. This CDR3 is built from 15 residues. Per germline, CDR1 MNHEY and CDR2 SVGAGI. V lost 0 bases, J lost 8 bases, and 7 bases stayed unmatched. This CDR3 is CASSYSGDRGVKQYF. Written as DNA, the CDR3 is TGTGCCAGCAGTTACTCGGGGGACAGGGGAGTTAAGCAGTACTTC.

A single count supports this clone. CDR3 protein: CASSSSGGVSYEQYF. The CDR3, as DNA: TGTGCCAGCAGCTCTAGCGGGGGGGTCTCCTACGAGCAGTACTTC. This chain connects TRBV11-2 to TRBJ2-7, with 12 bases aligning to TRBD2. The CDR3 loop spans 15 amino acids. CDR1 is SGHAT, CDR2 FQNNGV, per germline. The V and J ends lost 4 bases and 0 bases, in that order; junction bases with no gene match: 1. Filled out from reference TRBV11-2 and TRBJ2-7, the complete variable domain reads EAGVAQSPRYKIIEKRQSVAFWCNPISGHATLYWYQQILGQGPKLLIQFQNNGVVDDSQLPKDRFSAERLKGVDSTLKIQPAKLEDSAVYLCASSSSGGVSYEQYFGPGTRLTVT.